This entry lists 17 T cell receptor beta chains sequenced from one sample in a study of T cell changes during pregnancy in multiple sclerosis. Produced via immunoSEQ multiplex PCR; TCRdb's table is partial and in-frame only. The sample has approximately 100,000 clones, about 89% seen once. This sample comprised peripheral blood, obtained after pregnancy. Receptor source: a female donor with multiple sclerosis, enrolled in a pregnancy study.

The chain employs TRBV6-5 and TRBJ1-1; possibly TRBD1 for D (6 bases). The germline CDR1 and CDR2 sequences are MNHEY and SVGAGI. Trimming took off 6 bases at V and 5 bases at J, with 16 bases between the two ends. This CDR3 region has 14 residues. The CDR3 DNA is TGTGCCAGCAGACGACCACAGGGAGGGACTGAAGCTTTCTTT. It specifies CASRRPQGGTEAFF.

The V call is TRBV5-5, the J call TRBJ2-7; 7 positions match TRBD2. CDR1 SGHKS and CDR2 YYEKEE come from the germline V gene (reference sequence). The CDR3 sequence is 16 residues long. V gave up 0 bases and J gave up 4 bases; unmatched junction bases: 10. Written as DNA, the CDR3 is TGTGCCAGCAGCTTGGAGTGGGCTAGCGGATCATACGAGCAGTACTTC. Translating gives CASSLEWASGSYEQYF.

This chain joins TRBV25-1 and TRBJ2-7; 10 bases fit TRBD1. The CDR3 has 16 amino acids. The germline V gene encodes CDR1 MGHDK and CDR2 SYGVNS. Trimming cost V 6 bases and J 5 bases; bases outside gene matches: 13. CDR3 sequence: CASSEKRTGGVDEQYF. DNA of the CDR3: TGTGCCAGCAGCGAAAAGAGGACAGGGGGGGTCGACGAGCAGTACTTC.

The CDR3 DNA follows: TGTGCCAGCAGCTTAGGCGGGGGGCCCTTAGATACGCAGTATTTT. Residues: CASSLGGGPLDTQYF. The rearrangement joins TRBV13 to TRBJ2-3; the D gene is possibly TRBD2 (7 bases). The length of the CDR3 is 15 residues. Between the trimmed V and J ends, which lost 0 bases and 5 bases, there was a span of 12 bases. Germline loops: CDR1 PRHDT, CDR2 FYEKMQ (reference sequence).

The chain links TRBV7-9 to TRBJ2-4, with D uncertain. Trimming stripped 6 bases from V and 2 bases from J, with 14 bases between. Germline CDR1 SEHNR, CDR2 FQNEAQ (reference sequence). This CDR3 spans 15 amino acids. CDR3 region: CASSLDLTSKNIQYF. CDR3 bases: TGTGCCAGCAGTCTCGACTTGACGTCCAAAAACATTCAGTACTTC.

This clone was seen only a few times. V gene TRBV2 combines with J gene TRBJ1-5; 7 positions agree with TRBD1. The CDR3 has 15 residues. The V and J ends lost 6 bases and 9 bases, in that order; junction bases with no gene match: 14. The V gene's germline CDR1 is SNHLY and CDR2 FYNNEI. Here the CDR3 reads CASSEVGTETRPQHF. In DNA form, the CDR3 reads TGTGCCAGCAGCGAGGTCGGGACAGAAACTCGGCCCCAGCATTTT.

This clone was found a few times. The V call is TRBV25-1, the J call TRBJ2-7; 8 nucleotides line up with TRBD2. Germline CDR1 reads MGHDK; CDR2 reads SYGVNS. V shed 4 bases, J shed 7 bases, and the junction held 6 bases outside the gene matches. This CDR3 has 13 amino acids. CDR3 loop: CASSVGPGGEQYF. The CDR3 DNA is TGTGCCAGCAGTGTGGGGCCGGGAGGGGAGCAGTACTTC.

The chain combines TRBV10-1 with TRBJ2-2; weak D call: TRBD1 (6 bases). CDR3 size: 17 residues. The germline gives CDR1 WNHNN, CDR2 SYGVQD (reference sequence). V lost 5 bases and J 4 bases, leaving 20 bases between the germline ends. The CDR3 nucleotides are TGCGCCAGCAGTTACCACCCAGGGGCGAGGAGCACCGGGGAGCTGTTTTTT. Its protein is CASSYHPGARSTGELFF.

The chain links TRBV15 to TRBJ1-6, with 7 bases fitting TRBD1. Germline V lookup: CDR1 LNHNV, CDR2 YYDKDF (reference sequence). The V gene end was trimmed by 0 bases and the J gene end by 8 bases; junction bases not matched to a gene: 4. The CDR3 consists of 15 residues. CDR3 bases: TGTGCCACCAGCAGAGATACAGGGGTTTATTCACCCCTCCACTTT. The encoded protein is CATSRDTGVYSPLHF.

This clone was recorded only once. Here the CDR3 reads CASSYRGPNEKLFF. The CDR3 nucleotides are TGTGCCAGCAGTTACAGGGGGCCTAATGAAAAACTGTTTTTT. The chain uses TRBV6-5 and TRBJ1-4; 7 nucleotides agree with TRBD1. The CDR3 is 14 residues long. Germline V CDR1 and CDR2: MNHEY, SVGAGI. The V segment lost 2 bases and the J segment 3 bases; nucleotides outside the gene matches: 0.

This clone was seen only once. The chain uses TRBV5-6 and TRBJ2-7; TRBD1 might be the D (6 bases). V was shortened by 2 bases and J by 2 bases, with 14 bases between the two germline ends. This CDR3 is 15 amino acids long. Germline values: CDR1 SGHDT, CDR2 YYEEEE. DNA for the CDR3: TGTGCCAGCAGCTTAAACGGGCAGGGGACCTACGAGCAGTACTTC. It is translated as CASSLNGQGTYEQYF.

The rearrangement joins TRBV11-2 to TRBJ1-2; a weak D match, TRBD1 (6 bases). The length of the CDR3 is 16 residues. Germline V CDR1 and CDR2: SGHAT, FQNNGV. Trimming removed 1 base from V and 2 bases from J, with 14 bases in between. DNA of the CDR3: TGTGCCAGCAGCTTAGGACGGGGAGGGGGGAACTATGGCTACACCTTC. This gives the protein CASSLGRGGGNYGYTF. The complete variable domain, with remaining parts taken from reference TRBV11-2 and TRBJ1-2, reads EAGVAQSPRYKIIEKRQSVAFWCNPISGHATLYWYQQILGQGPKLLIQFQNNGVVDDSQLPKDRFSAERLKGVDSTLKIQPAKLEDSAVYLCASSLGRGGGNYGYTFGSGTRLTVV.

V and J are TRBV10-2 and TRBJ1-4; 8 bases align to TRBD1. Germline loops: CDR1 WSHSY, CDR2 SAAADI. V lost 5 bases, J lost 5 bases, and 7 bases stayed unmatched. The CDR3 runs 15 residues. The CDR3 sequence is CASSPPGTGNEKLFF. The DNA of the CDR3 is TGCGCCAGCAGTCCACCCGGGACAGGCAATGAAAAACTGTTTTTT.

V is TRBV5-4 and J is TRBJ2-1; D might be TRBD2 (6 bases). The CDR3 spans 16 residues. V lost 0 bases to trimming and J lost 1 base, with 11 bases between them. Germline lookup yields CDR1 SGHNT and CDR2 YYREEE (reference sequence). CDR3 DNA sequence: TGTGCCAGCAGCTTGGGGGACTCCTCGTCCTACAATGAGCAGTTCTTC. Protein product: CASSLGDSSSYNEQFF.

CDR3 nucleotide sequence: TGTGCCACTGGACCCCTTGGGCGGGGCAATCAGCCCCAGCATTTT. The encoded protein is CATGPLGRGNQPQHF. This chain joins TRBV27 and TRBJ1-5; no firm D call. The CDR3 extends over 15 amino acids. With 10 bases removed from V and 2 bases from J, the gap between germline ends came to 18 bases. The germline V gene encodes CDR1 MNHEY and CDR2 SMNVEV (reference sequence).

This clone has only one observation. V usage is TRBV4-1 and J usage is TRBJ2-1; 11 bases align to TRBD2. The CDR3 is 16 amino acids. Germline CDR1 reads MGHRA; CDR2 reads YSYEKL. V gave up 2 bases and J gave up 8 bases; unmatched junction bases: 8. The CDR3: CASSQLAGGRSYEQFF. The CDR3 DNA reads TGCGCCAGCAGCCAACTAGCGGGGGGCCGTAGCTATGAGCAGTTCTTC.

V gene TRBV19 combines with J gene TRBJ2-3; 8 bases match TRBD2. Germline V gene data show CDR1 as LNHDA and CDR2 as SQIVND (reference sequence). The CDR3 length is 14 residues. After removal of 4 bases from V and 4 bases from J, the junction contained 4 bases not matched to a gene. The CDR3 nucleotides read TGTGCCAGTAGTACAGGACTAGCTTCAGATACGCAGTATTTT. Translated: CASSTGLASDTQYF.